This T cell receptor beta chain was identified during a study of vaccination effects on CD4 cells after COVID-19. Notes on this clone: Its antigen is as yet unknown.

The table came from immunoSEQ multiplex PCR; TCRdb's copy has only in-frame clones and leaves some out. The sample lists about 24,000 clones; approximately 76% were seen once. Antigen-specific CD4+ T cell clonotypes were called by their expansion after viral peptide-pool culture in ViraFEST. Culturing for 10 days preceded CD4+ T cell isolation. According to PCR results, the person was infected with SARS-CoV-2 between March and December 2020. Each culture well received a few million PBMC. These cells were then cultured in IMDM with about 10 IU/ml IL-2 and around 9.6 ug/ml peptides. Germline loops: CDR1 SQVTM, CDR2 ANQGSEA. There are 12 residues in the CDR3. Between the trimmed V and J ends, which lost 8 bases and 2 bases, there was a span of 13 bases.

This receptor was taken from a human donor who had a prior SARS-CoV-2 infection. This material consisted of CD4+ T cells from PBMCs cultured with SARS-CoV-2 spike peptides, taken before COVID-19 vaccination. V and J are TRBV29-1 and TRBJ2-7; the D call may be TRBD1 or TRBD2 (5 bases each). This CDR3 is CSQDGAAYEQYF. CDR3 DNA sequence: TGCAGCCAGGACGGGGCTGCCTACGAGCAGTACTTC.